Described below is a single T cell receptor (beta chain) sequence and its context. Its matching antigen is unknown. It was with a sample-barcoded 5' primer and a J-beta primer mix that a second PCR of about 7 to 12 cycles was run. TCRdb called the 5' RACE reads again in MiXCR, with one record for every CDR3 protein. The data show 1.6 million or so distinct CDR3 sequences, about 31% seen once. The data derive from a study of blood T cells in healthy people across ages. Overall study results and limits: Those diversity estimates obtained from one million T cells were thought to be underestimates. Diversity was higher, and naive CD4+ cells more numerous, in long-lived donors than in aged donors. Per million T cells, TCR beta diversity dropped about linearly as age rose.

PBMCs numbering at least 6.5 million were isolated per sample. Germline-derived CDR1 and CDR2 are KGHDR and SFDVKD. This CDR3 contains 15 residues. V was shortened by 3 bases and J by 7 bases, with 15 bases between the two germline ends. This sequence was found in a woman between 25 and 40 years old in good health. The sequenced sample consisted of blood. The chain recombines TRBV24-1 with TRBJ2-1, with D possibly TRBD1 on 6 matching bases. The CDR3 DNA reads TGTGCCACCAGTGATAACAGGGCTCTAGAGAATGAGCAGTTCTTC. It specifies CATSDNRALENEQFF.